This T cell receptor (beta chain) originates from a study of CD8+CD57+ T cells in acquired aplastic anemia. As for the study in general: Mean read depth for CD4+ cells from healthy donors was some 11 million.

The use of genomic DNA as template underpinned the TCR beta VDJ and CDR3 profiling. From the reads, TCRdb called clonotypes with MiXCR, one entry per CDR3 protein. The profile shows around 64,000 distinct CDR3 sequences, 55% of them singletons. Per germline, CDR1 SGHTA and CDR2 FQGNSA. This CDR3 comprises 13 residues. The germline V and J ends were trimmed by 0 bases and 4 bases, with 6 bases remaining between them. Study-level findings and limits: Researchers reported that CD8+ Simpson's diversity was not significantly different in patients versus controls. There were approximately 27 CD8+ CDR3 sequences that occurred in both patients and controls.

This clonotype ranks as medium-sized. Its antigen remains unidentified. The genes are TRBV7-2 and TRBJ1-2; D is undetermined. This receptor was obtained from a human donor in good health, serving as a control. Sequenced input: sorted CD4+, CD8+, or CD8+CD57+ T cells (not recorded which) from PBMCs. The chain's CDR3 is CASSLASTYGYTF. CDR3 bases: TGTGCCAGCAGCTTAGCTAGCACCTATGGCTACACCTTC.